The 11 T cell receptor beta chains below all came from one sample that was sequenced in a study of OX40 agonist ivuxolimab in advanced cancers. Using immunoSEQ multiplex PCR, the repertoire was profiled, and TCRdb retains in-frame clones only, with some absent. The table includes roughly 66,000 clones, 83% detected once. Sequenced material: CD4+ or CD8+ T cells sorted from blood, taken in a trial of the OX40 agonist ivuxolimab. The receptors come from an adult with an advanced solid tumor such as melanoma, head and neck, liver or kidney cancer.

This clone was seen a single time. This sequence joins TRBV5-6 and TRBJ1-2; D is perhaps TRBD1 (5 bases). Deletions cut 4 bases from V and 8 bases from J, with 21 bases between. The length of the CDR3 is 15 residues. CDR1 is SGHDT, CDR2 YYEEEE, per germline. CDR3 in amino acids: CASSRINTGSTGYTF. CDR3 DNA sequence: TGTGCCAGCAGCCGTATAAACACAGGCAGCACGGGCTACACCTTC.

The gene calls are TRBV27 and TRBJ2-4; D remains unclear. The CDR3 has 14 amino acids. Between the trimmed V and J ends, which lost 4 bases and 0 bases, there was a span of 7 bases. The germline CDR1 and CDR2 sequences are MNHEY and SMNVEV (reference sequence). The CDR3 sequence is CASSSLGAKNIQYF. The CDR3 region has the DNA TGTGCCAGCAGTTCCCTGGGAGCCAAAAACATTCAGTACTTC.

This chain joins TRBV5-4 and TRBJ2-2; 9 bases match TRBD2. Germline lookup yields CDR1 SGHNT and CDR2 YYREEE (reference sequence). The trim removed 4 bases at V and 7 bases at J, leaving 17 bases unmatched. This CDR3 spans 18 amino acids. CDR3: CASSAGGARAQSGGELFF. The CDR3 DNA is TGTGCCAGCAGCGCGGGAGGGGCTAGAGCCCAGAGCGGCGGGGAGCTGTTTTTT. The full variable domain, with the rest looked up from reference TRBV5-4 and TRBJ2-2, is ETGVTQSPTHLIKTRGQQVTLRCSSQSGHNTVSWYQQALGQGPQFIFQYYREEENGRGNFPPRFSGLQFPNYSSELNVNALELDDSALYLCASSAGGARAQSGGELFFGEGSRLTVL.

The V and J genes are TRBV30 and TRBJ2-5; D unresolved. The CDR3 totals 14 residues. Trimming pared 2 bases from V and 5 bases from J, leaving 15 bases between. Germline CDR1 and CDR2: GTSNPN and SVGIG (reference sequence). In nucleotides, the CDR3 is TGTGCCTGGAGTTACAAGGAGCTCCCCGAGACCCAGTACTTC. Translation gives CAWSYKELPETQYF.

The V call is TRBV29-1, the J call TRBJ2-3; D possibly uses TRBD1 or TRBD2 (6 bases each). Germline CDR1 reads SQVTM; CDR2 reads ANQGSEA. The CDR3 extends over 13 amino acids. V shed 7 bases and J shed 2 bases, with 13 bases lying between them. As DNA, the CDR3 is TGCAGCGGGAGGGGGGTACTCACAGATACGCAGTATTTT. This gives the protein CSGRGVLTDTQYF.

This chain joins TRBV19 and TRBJ2-1, with D hard to call. Trimming pared 4 bases from V and 8 bases from J, leaving 9 bases between. The CDR3 sequence is 12 residues long. The germline CDR1 and CDR2 sequences are LNHDA and SQIVND (reference sequence). This CDR3 is CASSKGYDEQFF. In DNA, the CDR3 is TGTGCCAGTAGTAAAGGGTACGATGAGCAGTTCTTC.

This sequence joins TRBV5-4 and TRBJ1-1; D is ambiguous. V gave up 0 bases and J gave up 5 bases, with 11 bases separating them. Germline CDR1 reads SGHNT; CDR2 reads YYREEE (reference sequence). There are 14 residues in the CDR3. The CDR3 sequence is CASSLAGRSTEAFF. In DNA form, the CDR3 reads TGTGCCAGCAGCTTGGCCGGCAGGTCTACTGAAGCTTTCTTT.

The V gene is TRBV5-1, the J gene TRBJ2-3; 11 bases map to TRBD2. The CDR3 has 17 amino acids. The ends lost 0 bases at V and 3 bases at J; junction bases unmatched: 6. Germline-derived CDR1 and CDR2 are SGHRS and YFSETQ. CDR3 sequence reads: CASSLAGSGGATDTQYF. CDR3 nucleotide sequence: TGCGCCAGCAGCTTGGCCGGTAGCGGGGGGGCTACAGATACGCAGTATTTT.

A single count supports this clone. This chain connects TRBV6-1 to TRBJ1-4; weak D call: TRBD1 (5 bases). V was trimmed by 6 bases and J by 0 bases, leaving 11 bases between them. The CDR3 covers 15 residues. CDR1 and CDR2 (germline): MNHNS, SASEGT. The CDR3 loop reads CASRLGEATNEKLFF. CDR3 coding DNA: TGTGCCAGCAGGTTGGGGGAGGCAACTAATGAAAAACTGTTTTTT.

The CDR3 spells CASSWDTATYEQYF. The CDR3 region has the DNA TGCGCCAGCAGCTGGGACACCGCTACCTACGAGCAGTACTTC. The chain combines TRBV5-1 with TRBJ2-7, with D possibly being TRBD1 (6 bases). Germline CDR1 is SGHRS and CDR2 is YFSETQ. CDR3 size: 14 residues. Trimming left V 3 bases short and J 2 bases short, with 12 bases between. The complete variable domain, with remaining parts taken from reference TRBV5-1 and TRBJ2-7, reads KAGVTQTPRYLIKTRGQQVTLSCSPISGHRSVSWYQQTPGQGLQFLFEYFSETQRNKGNFPGRFSGRQFSNSRSEMNVSTLELGDSALYLCASSWDTATYEQYFGPGTRLTVT.

The chain links TRBV6-1 to TRBJ1-4; D is ambiguous. There are 12 residues in the CDR3. The germline V and J ends were trimmed by 2 bases and 5 bases, with 3 bases remaining between them. CDR1 and CDR2 (germline): MNHNS, SASEGT. CDR3 amino acids: CASSEMNEKLFF. The CDR3 coding sequence is TGTGCCAGCAGTGAAATGAATGAAAAACTGTTTTTT.